The 15 T cell receptor beta chains in this list originate from one sample, sequenced in a study of Ad26.COV2.S vaccination and SARS-CoV-2 variants. Assay used: immunoSEQ multiplex PCR; TCRdb lists only in-frame clones, some missing. The repertoire holds 300,000 to 450,000 clones, with around 92% as singletons. The sample was peripheral blood, taken after recovery from COVID-19. The receptor source for this set is a human donor who had recovered from COVID-19.

CDR3 protein: CASSLAGVYGYTF. As DNA, the CDR3 is TGTGCCAGCAGTTTGGCAGGGGTCTATGGCTACACCTTC. The chain combines TRBV12-3 or TRBV12-4 with TRBJ1-2; D is possibly TRBD1 (6 bases). The CDR3 is 13 amino acids. Trimming took off 3 bases at V and 4 bases at J, with 9 bases between the two ends.

This clone came up once. V is TRBV7-2 and J is TRBJ2-5, with D perhaps matching TRBD1 (6 bases). The V end was cut by 2 bases, the J end by 5 bases, with 12 bases between. The germline CDR1 and CDR2 sequences are SGHTA and FQGNSA. This CDR3 region has 14 residues. CDR3 DNA sequence: TGTGCCAGCAGCTTAAACCAGGGGCAGGAGACCCAGTACTTC. Its protein is CASSLNQGQETQYF. Complete variable domain (other parts from reference TRBV7-2 and TRBJ2-5): GAGVSQSPSNKVTEKGKDVELRCDPISGHTALYWYRQSLGQGLEFLIYFQGNSAPDKSGLPSDRFSAERTGGSVSTLTIQRTQQEDSAVYLCASSLNQGQETQYFGPGTRLLVL.

The rearrangement joins TRBV2 to TRBJ1-6; the D gene is possibly TRBD1 (5 bases). The CDR3 has 14 residues. Germline V gene sequence: CDR1 SNHLY, CDR2 FYNNEI. Trimming cost V 6 bases and J 6 bases, with 12 bases left between them. The CDR3 is CASRETAINSPLHF. CDR3 DNA sequence: TGTGCCAGCAGGGAGACAGCAATTAATTCACCCCTCCACTTT.

The rearrangement uses TRBV2 and TRBJ2-2, with D possibly TRBD1 on 5 matching bases. Germline V gene lookup returns CDR1 SNHLY and CDR2 FYNNEI. The CDR3 has 15 amino acids. V shed 6 bases and J shed 3 bases, with 14 bases lying between them. CDR3 DNA: TGTGCCAGCAGCCAAGCAGGGTTTGACACCGGGGAGCTGTTTTTT. Protein: CASSQAGFDTGELFF.

This sequence joins TRBV7-9 and TRBJ1-1, with D possibly matching TRBD1 (6 bases). Germline V gene data show CDR1 as SEHNR and CDR2 as FQNEAQ (reference sequence). V lost 6 bases and J lost 0, with 14 bases in between. This CDR3 has 15 residues. This CDR3 is CASSTGTRMNTEAFF. The CDR3 DNA sequence: TGTGCCAGCAGTACCGGGACAAGGATGAACACTGAAGCTTTCTTT. The full variable domain, with the rest looked up from reference TRBV7-9 and TRBJ1-1, is DTGVSQNPRHKITKRGQNVTFRCDPISEHNRLYWYRQTLGQGPEFLTYFQNEAQLEKSRLLSDRFSAERPKGSFSTLEIQRTEQGDSAMYLCASSTGTRMNTEAFFGQGTRLTVV.

Only one count was recorded for this clone. V is TRBV27 and J is TRBJ1-6; D is perhaps TRBD1 (6 bases). CDR3 length: 14 amino acids. CDR1 is MNHEY, CDR2 SMNVEV, per germline (reference sequence). V gave up 4 bases and J gave up 11 bases, with 15 bases separating them. CDR3 protein: CASSSPYRDAPLHF. In DNA form, the CDR3 reads TGTGCCAGCAGTTCCCCTTACAGGGACGCACCCCTCCACTTT.

V and J are TRBV11-2 and TRBJ2-1, with 11 bases lining up with TRBD2. Trimming cost V 1 base and J 8 bases; bases outside gene matches: 10. The CDR3 loop spans 17 amino acids. CDR1 SGHAT and CDR2 FQNNGV come from the germline V gene. The CDR3 nucleotides are TGTGCCAGCAGCTTAGTTATGCTAGCGGGGGGTCCGGATGAGCAGTTCTTC. Amino acid sequence: CASSLVMLAGGPDEQFF.

V usage is TRBV7-6 and J usage is TRBJ2-1, with 16 bases aligning to TRBD2. CDR3 length: 20 residues. Trimming took 5 bases from V and 0 from J; bases not matched to a gene: 10. In germline, CDR1 is SGHVS, CDR2 FNYEAQ. The CDR3 here is CASSPGRGLAGGSSYNEQFF. Here the CDR3 DNA reads TGTGCCAGCAGCCCTGGGCGGGGACTAGCGGGGGGGAGCTCCTACAATGAGCAGTTCTTC.

CDR3 DNA sequence: TGTGCCAGTAGTCGGGACAGATCGTCAGATACGCAGTATTTT. Protein sequence: CASSRDRSSDTQYF. The chain couples TRBV19 to TRBJ2-3; 7 bases match TRBD1. V was clipped by 5 bases and J by 4 bases; unmatched bases: 6. The germline CDR1 and CDR2 sequences are LNHDA and SQIVND (reference sequence). This CDR3 has 14 amino acids.

The gene calls are TRBV27 and TRBJ2-7, with 12 bases matching TRBD2. Losses at the gene ends were 4 bases for V and 2 bases for J; bases not matched to a gene: 0. The CDR3 contains 14 residues. Germline V lookup: CDR1 MNHEY, CDR2 SMNVEV (reference sequence). CDR3 amino acids: CASSWTSGAYEQYF. CDR3 coding DNA: TGTGCCAGCAGTTGGACTAGCGGGGCCTACGAGCAGTACTTC.

In its sample, this clone was seen a few times. V and J are TRBV7-9 and TRBJ1-5; D not resolved. Germline CDR1 is SEHNR and CDR2 is FQNEAQ (reference sequence). Trimming stripped 3 bases from V and 1 base from J, with 7 bases between. This CDR3 comprises 14 residues. CDR3 region: CASSFLGSNQPQHF. The CDR3 DNA reads as TGTGCCAGCAGCTTTTTGGGCAGCAATCAGCCCCAGCATTTT.

This sequence joins TRBV19 and TRBJ1-2; D remains unclear. Trimming cost V 10 bases and J 4 bases, with 19 bases left between them. The CDR3 contains 14 residues. CDR1 and CDR2 (germline): LNHDA, SQIVND (reference sequence). The CDR3 sequence: CATHPTQLSYGYTF. CDR3 DNA sequence: TGTGCCACTCACCCGACACAGCTCAGCTATGGCTACACCTTC.

To note about this clone: Other DNA sequences in this sample translate to the same CDR3. The rearrangement uses TRBV9 and TRBJ1-1, with 7 nucleotides matching TRBD1. V trimming: 0 bases; J trimming: 2 bases; junction bases outside the gene matches: 1. CDR3 length equals 14 residues. CDR1 is SGDLS, CDR2 YYNGEE, per germline. CDR3 region: CASSVAGGNTEAFF. In DNA, the CDR3 is TGTGCCAGCAGCGTAGCAGGGGGTAACACTGAAGCTTTCTTT. The full variable domain, completed using reference TRBV9 and TRBJ1-1, is DSGVTQTPKHLITATGQRVTLRCSPRSGDLSVYWYQQSLDQGLQFLIQYYNGEERAKGNILERFSAQQFPDLHSELNLSSLELGDSALYFCASSVAGGNTEAFFGQGTRLTVV.

J is TRBJ1-5 and V is TRBV19, with 9 bases fitting TRBD1. CDR1 and CDR2 from the germline V gene are LNHDA and SQIVND (reference sequence). The CDR3 is 17 residues long. J was trimmed by 0 bases and V by 7 bases; bases with no gene match: 10. The CDR3 is CASKRGTGTYSNQPQHF. The DNA for the CDR3 is TGTGCCAGTAAAAGAGGGACAGGGACCTATAGCAATCAGCCCCAGCATTTT.

The chain links TRBV6-2 or TRBV6-3 to TRBJ1-5; maybe TRBD1 (5 bases). Germline CDR1 MNHEY, CDR2 SVGEGT. This CDR3 has 14 residues. Trimming cost V 2 bases and J 4 bases, with 9 bases left between them. CDR3 in DNA: TGTGCCAGCAGTTACCCCGACAGAAATCAGCCCCAGCATTTT. Amino acids: CASSYPDRNQPQHF.